Included here is one T cell receptor beta chain sequence, with context. The CDR3 runs 20 residues. CDR1 is MDHEN, CDR2 SYDVKM, per germline. Trimming pared 6 bases from V and 6 bases from J, leaving 35 bases between. The entry originates in a study of patients and donors after allogeneic stem cell transplantation. A single record per CDR3 protein comes from TCRdb applying MiXCR to the RT-PCR reads. The sample lists around 240,000 distinct CDR3 sequences, approximately 14% occurring once. Specimen: blood, either unsorted or a sorted T cell fraction (not recorded which). The chain combines TRBV28 with TRBJ1-1; no clear D gene. This TCR derives from a human donor who was either an allogeneic HSCT recipient or a stem cell or donor lymphocyte infusion donor (not recorded which). It is not recorded whose cells these are; they may come from a transplant donor. CDR3 sequence (DNA): TGTGCCAGCAGCCCCTCGCTTTTGGTCCAGGCTACGAAAATCCGGCCTGAAGCTTTCTTT. This translates into CASSPSLLVQATKIRPEAFF.